This passage covers 19 T cell receptor beta chains from one sample sequenced in a study of identical twins. TCRdb re-analysed the 5' RACE reads in MiXCR, keeping a single row per CDR3 protein. There are fewer than 800,000 distinct CDR3 sequences in the sample; 7% to 7.5% occur only once, and around 1.6% lies in the top ten. The sample was also linked to a second study, of yellow fever vaccine responses in identical twins.

The sequencing input was PBMCs. These receptors were obtained from a woman under 30 in good health.

The chain combines TRBV11-2 with TRBJ2-7; D not resolved. Trimming shortened V by 0 bases and J by 2 bases, and 5 bases separated the two germline ends. This CDR3 contains 13 residues. Germline V lookup: CDR1 SGHAT, CDR2 FQNNGV. The CDR3 DNA sequence: TGTGCCAGCAGCTTAGATCCCCCCTACGAGCAGTACTTC. Amino acid sequence: CASSLDPPYEQYF.

This clonotype was recorded at least ten times. The chain is built from TRBV29-1 and TRBJ2-2, with TRBD1 identical over 7 bases. CDR3 size: 13 residues. V dropped 4 bases and J dropped 5; count of bases not matched to a gene: 4. Per the germline V gene, CDR1 is SQVTM and CDR2 is ANQGSEA. Here the CDR3 reads CSVGGGRTGELFF. The CDR3, as DNA: TGCAGCGTTGGAGGGGGCAGGACCGGGGAGCTGTTTTTT.

This clonotype has ten or more counts. This rearrangement joins TRBV9 to TRBJ1-6; D is unclear. V was clipped by 4 bases and J by 7 bases, with 12 bases between them. Germline V gene data show CDR1 as SGDLS and CDR2 as YYNGEE. There are 14 residues in the CDR3. The CDR3 nucleotides read TGTGCCAGCAGCTCTGCCGGGTCCAATTCACCCCTCCACTTT. It encodes CASSSAGSNSPLHF.

Here the CDR3 DNA reads TGTGCCAGCAAGGGACAGGTGAACACCGGGGAGCTGTTTTTT. It specifies CASKGQVNTGELFF. The chain couples TRBV6-4 to TRBJ2-2; 8 bases fit TRBD1. The CDR3 length is 14 residues. V lost 7 bases and J lost 1; bases outside the gene matches: 2. CDR1 and CDR2 (germline): MRHNA, SNTAGT.

The rearrangement uses TRBV7-9 and TRBJ2-3; no definite D call. V shed 1 base and J shed 1 base, with 12 bases lying between them. This CDR3 is 16 amino acids long. Germline CDR1 reads SEHNR; CDR2 reads FQNEAQ (reference sequence). CDR3 nucleotides: TGTGCCAGCAGCTTAGTAATCCAGTCCCGCACAGATACGCAGTATTTT. Its translation: CASSLVIQSRTDTQYF.

V gene TRBV11-2 combines with J gene TRBJ2-6; D call uncertain. Trimming removed 3 bases from V and 1 base from J, with 16 bases in between. Germline CDR1 reads SGHAT; CDR2 reads FQNNGV. CDR3 length: 18 residues. The CDR3 loop is CASSFFGLLASGANVLTF. The DNA of the CDR3 is TGTGCCAGCAGCTTTTTCGGCCTCCTGGCTTCTGGGGCCAACGTCCTGACTTTC.

This clonotype has ten or more counts. The CDR3 is CASSLFLAGGPFSREQYF. CDR3 coding DNA: TGTGCCAGCAGCTTGTTCCTAGCGGGAGGGCCGTTTAGTCGCGAGCAGTACTTC. The V gene is TRBV5-6, the J gene TRBJ2-7; 12 bases map to TRBD2. This CDR3 comprises 18 residues. Germline V CDR1 and CDR2: SGHDT, YYEEEE. With V trimmed by 1 base and J by 6 bases, 14 bases remained unmatched.

Many counts were recorded for this clonotype. The rearrangement uses TRBV9 and TRBJ1-6; no clear D gene. V was cut by 4 bases and J by 2 bases, with 7 bases left in between. This CDR3 comprises 14 residues. Germline V CDR1 and CDR2: SGDLS, YYNGEE. The CDR3 loop is CASSLSAYNSPLHF. The CDR3 nucleotides are TGTGCCAGCAGCCTTTCGGCCTATAATTCACCCCTCCACTTT.

Ten or more counts support this clonotype. The rearrangement links TRBV28 to TRBJ1-2; weak D call: TRBD1 (5 bases). The CDR3 is 13 amino acids. Germline CDR1 reads MDHEN; CDR2 reads SYDVKM. V dropped 2 bases and J dropped 8 bases, with 12 bases sitting between them. CDR3 sequence reads: CASSLTSGQGYTF. The DNA for the CDR3 is TGTGCCAGCAGTTTAACGTCAGGGCAGGGCTACACCTTC.

This clonotype was recorded at least ten times. V gene TRBV12-3 or TRBV12-4 combines with J gene TRBJ2-3; 12 nucleotides align to TRBD2. The CDR3 has 19 residues. V shed 4 bases, J shed 3 bases, and the junction held 14 bases outside the gene matches. The CDR3: CASSSWSPTGLAGTDTQYF. As DNA, the CDR3 is TGTGCCAGCAGTTCATGGAGCCCCACCGGACTAGCGGGAACAGATACGCAGTATTTT.

A few counts support this clonotype. The chain joins TRBV7-2 to TRBJ2-1; TRBD1 matches 7 bases. J lost 8 bases, V lost 0 bases, and 7 bases had no gene match. This CDR3 comprises 15 residues. Looked up from germline, CDR1 is SGHTA and CDR2 is FQGNSA. The CDR3 DNA reads as TGTGCCAGCAGCTTAGCCGGACAGGTTTCGGATGAGCAGTTCTTC. This codes for CASSLAGQVSDEQFF.

Many counts were recorded for this clonotype. The V and J genes are TRBV12-3 or TRBV12-4 and TRBJ1-1; D is perhaps TRBD1 (5 bases). The CDR3 length is 15 residues. V gave up 0 bases and J gave up 5 bases, with 13 bases separating them. The DNA for the CDR3 is TGTGCCAGCAGTTTAGCAGGGGCGAGATGGACTGAAGCTTTCTTT. It specifies CASSLAGARWTEAFF.

The chain recombines TRBV19 with TRBJ1-6, with 8 bases lining up with TRBD1. This CDR3 region has 16 residues. The ends lost 7 bases at V and 7 bases at J; junction bases unmatched: 12. Germline CDR1 reads LNHDA; CDR2 reads SQIVND (reference sequence). CDR3 nucleotide sequence: TGTGCCAGTAATCAACTTTCGGGGACAGGAAATTCACCCCTCCACTTT. This encodes CASNQLSGTGNSPLHF.

This clonotype was recorded many times. V gene TRBV12-3 or TRBV12-4 combines with J gene TRBJ2-1; D is undetermined. This CDR3 contains 15 residues. Deletions cut 2 bases from V and 5 bases from J, with 13 bases between. CDR3 region: CASSLRSGRHNEQFF. Here the CDR3 DNA reads TGTGCCAGCAGTTTACGTTCGGGTAGGCACAATGAGCAGTTCTTC.

This clonotype came up a few times. V and J are TRBV2 and TRBJ2-5; D is tentatively TRBD1 or TRBD2 (5 bases each). Germline assignment: CDR1 SNHLY and CDR2 FYNNEI. The length of the CDR3 is 15 residues. V dropped 6 bases and J dropped 5 bases, with 19 bases sitting between them. CDR3 nucleotides: TGTGCCAGCAGGTTTGAGGGGCTTGTACGGGAGACCCAGTACTTC. This encodes CASRFEGLVRETQYF.

This clonotype was detected ten times or more. This chain joins TRBV28 and TRBJ2-3; TRBD2 matches at 10 bases. This CDR3 has 14 residues. Trimming took 3 bases from V and 6 from J; bases not matched to a gene: 3. In germline, CDR1 is MDHEN, CDR2 SYDVKM. In DNA, the CDR3 is TGTGCCAGCAGTTTTGGACTAGCGGCGGATACGCAGTATTTT. Amino acids: CASSFGLAADTQYF.

Only a few counts were recorded for this clonotype. The rearrangement uses TRBV4-1 and TRBJ2-5; tentatively, D is TRBD2 (5 bases). Trimming pared 1 base from V and 5 bases from J, leaving 14 bases between. The CDR3 contains 15 residues. Germline CDR1 and CDR2: MGHRA and YSYEKL. The CDR3 loop is CASSQGGIVAETQYF. The CDR3 coding sequence is TGCGCCAGCAGCCAAGGGGGAATCGTAGCGGAGACCCAGTACTTC.

This clonotype came up many times. The chain uses TRBV5-1 and TRBJ2-1; 14 bases fit TRBD2. The CDR3 is 17 residues long. Losses at the gene ends were 4 bases for V and 3 bases for J; bases not matched to a gene: 6. Germline CDR1 reads SGHRS; CDR2 reads YFSETQ. CDR3 residues: CASSQTSGGANYNEQFF. The CDR3 DNA sequence: TGCGCCAGCAGCCAGACTAGCGGGGGGGCGAACTACAATGAGCAGTTCTTC.

This clonotype occurred a few times. The chain carries TRBV10-3 and TRBJ2-7; TRBD2 aligns across 10 bases. J was trimmed by 2 bases and V by 4 bases; bases with no gene match: 11. Germline-derived CDR1 and CDR2 are ENHRY and SYGVKD. CDR3 length: 17 residues. The CDR3 sequence is CAISAKPSGRDPYEQYF. In DNA, the CDR3 is TGTGCCATCAGTGCCAAACCAAGCGGGAGGGATCCCTACGAGCAGTACTTC.